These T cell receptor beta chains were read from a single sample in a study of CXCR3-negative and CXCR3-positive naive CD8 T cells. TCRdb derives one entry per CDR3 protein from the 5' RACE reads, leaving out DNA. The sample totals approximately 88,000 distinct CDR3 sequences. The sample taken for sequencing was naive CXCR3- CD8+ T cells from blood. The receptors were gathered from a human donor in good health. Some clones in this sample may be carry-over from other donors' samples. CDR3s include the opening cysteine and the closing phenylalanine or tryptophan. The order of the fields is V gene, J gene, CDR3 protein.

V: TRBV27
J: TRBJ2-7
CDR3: CASSLVGQGAYEQYF

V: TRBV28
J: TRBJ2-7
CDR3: CATRDRGTYEQYF

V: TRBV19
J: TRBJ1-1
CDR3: CASSVKTGITHTEAFF

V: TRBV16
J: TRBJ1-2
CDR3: CASSQGSGPNYGYTF

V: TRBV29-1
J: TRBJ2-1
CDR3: CSVDWVLAWEDNEQFF

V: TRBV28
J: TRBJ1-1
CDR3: CASSPSGGVGAFF

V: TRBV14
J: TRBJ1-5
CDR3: CASSTPTGPQHF

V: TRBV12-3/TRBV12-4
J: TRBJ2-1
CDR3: CASIGGSSYNEQFF

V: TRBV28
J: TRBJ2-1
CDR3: CASEKITVGRGGNEQFF

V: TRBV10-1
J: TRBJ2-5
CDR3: CASSGNSQETQYF

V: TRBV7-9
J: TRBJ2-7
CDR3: CAVQGRTSGYEQYF

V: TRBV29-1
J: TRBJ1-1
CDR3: CSVDSGVVTEAFF

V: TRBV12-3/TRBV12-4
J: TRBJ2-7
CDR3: CASSLEDTYEQYF

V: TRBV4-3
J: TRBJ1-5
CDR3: CASSQDDSGTPHQPQHF

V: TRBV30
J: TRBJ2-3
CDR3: CAWSVARADTQYF

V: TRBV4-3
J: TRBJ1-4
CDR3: CASSQDYGTGGYEKLFF

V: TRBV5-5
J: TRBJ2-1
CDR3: CASSDLNRGYNEQFF

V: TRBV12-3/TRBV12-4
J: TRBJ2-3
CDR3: CASSLSVRRTSQPDTQYF

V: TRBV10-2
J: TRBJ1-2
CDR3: CASGQGKLNYGYTF

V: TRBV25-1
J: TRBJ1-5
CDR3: CASSEGRGRLPQHF

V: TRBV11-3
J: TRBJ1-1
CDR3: CASSPNQGDTEAFF

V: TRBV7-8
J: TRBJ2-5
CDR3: CASSFWGPGQETQYF

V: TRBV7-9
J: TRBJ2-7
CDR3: CASSSLREGATYEQYF

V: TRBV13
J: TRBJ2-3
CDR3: CASSKTEFATDTQYF

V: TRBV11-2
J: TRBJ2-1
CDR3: CASSLTGSSYNEQLF

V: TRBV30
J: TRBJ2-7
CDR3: CAWSVTGQGEQYF

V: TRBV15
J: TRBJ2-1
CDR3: CATSRGSSGGHNEQFF

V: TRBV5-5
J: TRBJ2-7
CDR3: CASSFGTELYEQYF

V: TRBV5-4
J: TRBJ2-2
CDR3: CASSLVQAGTGELFF

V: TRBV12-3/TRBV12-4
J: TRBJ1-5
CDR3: CASRKQGGYQPQHF

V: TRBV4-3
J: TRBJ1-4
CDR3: CASSRGTDSGEKLFF

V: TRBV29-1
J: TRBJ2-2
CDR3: CSVLFRGELFF

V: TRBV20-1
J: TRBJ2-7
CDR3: CSASQLDSSYEQYF

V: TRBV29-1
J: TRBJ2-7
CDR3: CSVMGLADSYEQYF

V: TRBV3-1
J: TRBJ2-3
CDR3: CASSPGLAGSTDTQYF

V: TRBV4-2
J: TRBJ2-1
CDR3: CASSQENAEQFF

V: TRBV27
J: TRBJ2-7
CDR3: CASSFQGGEQYF

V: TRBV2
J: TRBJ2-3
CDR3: CASPGSLADTQYF

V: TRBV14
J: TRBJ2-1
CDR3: CASSQDVYNEQFF

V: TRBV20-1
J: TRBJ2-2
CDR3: CSARDMDRGGAGELFF

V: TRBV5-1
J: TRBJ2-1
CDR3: CASSFSGGAYNEQFF

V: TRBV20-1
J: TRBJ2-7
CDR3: CSALDYQSSYEQYF

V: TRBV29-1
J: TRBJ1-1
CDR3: CSVEDGETEAFF

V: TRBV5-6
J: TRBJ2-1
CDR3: CASSLGTGYNEQFF